The 19 T cell receptor beta chains below all came from one sample that was sequenced in a study of T cells expressing NK-cell markers. TCRdb re-called the 5' RACE reads, yielding one record per CDR3 amino acid sequence without DNA. This sample's clone table lists about 460,000 distinct CDR3 sequences. Input material: blood T cells: a sorted CD56 or NKG2C T cell subset, CD4+ or CD8+ T cells, or bulk PBMC T cells (not recorded which). Source of these receptors: a woman in her 50s in good health.

The V gene is TRBV12-3 or TRBV12-4, the J gene TRBJ2-1; TCRdb's D gene call, TRBD2, goes unchecked for lack of DNA. This CDR3 has 13 amino acids. CDR3 sequence reads: CASSLVSGAEQFF.

The chain employs TRBV9 and TRBJ1-5. Per the germline V gene, CDR1 is SGDLS and CDR2 is YYNGEE. The CDR3 is made up of 14 amino acids. This chain's CDR3 is CASSVGVWQEPQHF.

The rearrangement links TRBV29-1 to TRBJ1-3. The CDR3 contains 11 residues. Germline lookup yields CDR1 SQVTM and CDR2 ANQGSEA. The CDR3 sequence is CSVVQGNTIYF.

CDR3: CSANYGLAGAGTQYF. The chain couples TRBV20-1 to TRBJ2-5; as DNA is missing, the TRBD2 call by TCRdb cannot be tested. The germline gives CDR1 DFQATT, CDR2 SNEGSKA (reference sequence). CDR3 length: 15 amino acids.

The CDR3: CASSRGRTGELFF. The gene calls are TRBV6-5 and TRBJ2-2; the D gene TCRdb calls, TRBD2, cannot be checked with no DNA. CDR3 length equals 13 residues. The germline CDR1 and CDR2 sequences are MNHEY and SVGAGI.

The chain uses TRBV3-1 and TRBJ2-2; the TRBD2 assignment by TCRdb is unverifiable without DNA. Per the germline V gene, CDR1 is LGHDT and CDR2 is YNNKEL (reference sequence). The CDR3 runs to 13 residues. CDR3 protein: CASTGLEPGELFF.

The chain employs TRBV9 and TRBJ1-4. Germline CDR1 reads SGDLS; CDR2 reads YYNGEE. The CDR3 is made up of 15 amino acids. The CDR3 region is CASSRGSATNEKLFF.

The chain has TRBV24-1 and TRBJ2-1; with no DNA, the TCRdb D assignment of TRBD2 cannot be verified. In germline, CDR1 is KGHDR, CDR2 SFDVKD. The CDR3 sequence is 13 residues long. The CDR3 spells CATSTRERDEQFF.

The chain links TRBV12-5 to TRBJ2-5; checking the TCRdb D call of TRBD2 is not possible without DNA. Germline V gene lookup returns CDR1 LGHNT and CDR2 FRNRAP. The CDR3 totals 18 residues. This CDR3 is CASGAQPGTALLEETQYF.

V and J are TRBV6-1 and TRBJ1-1; checking the TCRdb D call of TRBD1 is not possible without DNA. Germline values: CDR1 MNHNS, CDR2 SASEGT. This CDR3 has 15 amino acids. CDR3 protein: CASSEQGARDTEAFF.

V usage is TRBV12-3 or TRBV12-4 and J usage is TRBJ1-2; the D call of TRBD1 rests on TCRdb alone, since no DNA is present to check it. CDR3 length equals 13 residues. This chain's CDR3 is CASRPQAEGGYTF.

The rearrangement uses TRBV12-3 or TRBV12-4 and TRBJ1-5. CDR3 size: 17 residues. The CDR3 sequence is CASSFGQGLEGNQPQHF.

The rearrangement links TRBV5-1 to TRBJ2-5; checking the TCRdb D call of TRBD2 is not possible without DNA. The germline CDR1 and CDR2 sequences are SGHRS and YFSETQ. The CDR3 totals 16 residues. The chain's CDR3 is CASMAGVHLNLETQYF.

The rearrangement joins TRBV18 to TRBJ2-1. The germline V gene has CDR1 KGHSH and CDR2 LQKENI. The CDR3 loop spans 17 amino acids. The CDR3 region is CASSPLVGSFSYNEQFF.

The CDR3 region is CASSPGGLHTEAFF. V is TRBV13 and J is TRBJ1-1; TCRdb outputs TRBD1, but without DNA this stays unchecked. CDR3 length: 14 residues. In germline, CDR1 is PRHDT, CDR2 FYEKMQ (reference sequence).

The rearrangement joins TRBV12-3 or TRBV12-4 to TRBJ1-3; TCRdb outputs TRBD1, but without DNA this stays unchecked. The CDR3 spans 14 residues. CDR3 amino acids: CASSRQGTGNTIYF.

This rearrangement joins TRBV2 to TRBJ2-7; TCRdb reports TRBD1, a call that lacks DNA to check it against. The V gene's germline CDR1 is SNHLY and CDR2 FYNNEI. The CDR3 sequence is 11 residues long. CDR3: CASSWTGTEDF. The full variable domain, in which reference TRBV2 and TRBJ2-7 provide the parts outside the CDR3, is EPEVTQTPSHQVTQMGQEVILRCVPISNHLYFYWYRQILGQKVEFLVSFYNNEISEKSEIFDDQFSVERPDGSNFTLKIRSTKLEDSAMYFCASSWTGTEDFGPGTRLTVT.

The CDR3 sequence: CASSQVRAPTNEKLFF. The chain uses TRBV14 and TRBJ1-4; TCRdb's D gene call, TRBD1, goes unchecked for lack of DNA. CDR1 SGHDN and CDR2 FVKESK come from the germline V gene. This CDR3 has 16 residues.

J is TRBJ1-1 and V is TRBV5-1; TCRdb selects TRBD1, and the lack of DNA leaves this call unchecked. This CDR3 region has 14 residues. Germline V gene lookup returns CDR1 SGHRS and CDR2 YFSETQ. The CDR3 sequence is CASSPSGTDLGAFF.